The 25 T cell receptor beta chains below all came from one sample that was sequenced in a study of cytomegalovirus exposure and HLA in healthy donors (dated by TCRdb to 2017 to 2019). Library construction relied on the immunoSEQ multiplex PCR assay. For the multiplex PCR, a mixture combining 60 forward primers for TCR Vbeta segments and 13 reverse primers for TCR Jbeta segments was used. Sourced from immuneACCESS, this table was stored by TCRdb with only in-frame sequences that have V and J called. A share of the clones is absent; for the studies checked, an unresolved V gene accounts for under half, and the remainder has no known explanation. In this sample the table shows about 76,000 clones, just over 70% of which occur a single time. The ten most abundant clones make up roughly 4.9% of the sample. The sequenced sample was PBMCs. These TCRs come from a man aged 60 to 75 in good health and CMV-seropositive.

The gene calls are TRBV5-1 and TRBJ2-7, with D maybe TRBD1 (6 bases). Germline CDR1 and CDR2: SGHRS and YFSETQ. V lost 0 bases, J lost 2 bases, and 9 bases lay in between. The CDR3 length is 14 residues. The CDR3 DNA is TGCGCCAGCAGCTTGGTAGAGGGGGCCTACGAGCAGTACTTC. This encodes CASSLVEGAYEQYF. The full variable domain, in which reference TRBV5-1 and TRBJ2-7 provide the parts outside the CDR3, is KAGVTQTPRYLIKTRGQQVTLSCSPISGHRSVSWYQQTPGQGLQFLFEYFSETQRNKGNFPGRFSGRQFSNSRSEMNVSTLELGDSALYLCASSLVEGAYEQYFGPGTRLTVT.

The CDR3 sequence: CASSQGVYNEQFF. CDR3 bases: TGTGCCAGCAGCCAAGGAGTCTACAATGAGCAGTTCTTC. The chain has TRBV14 and TRBJ2-1; D is undetermined. Germline V gives CDR1 SGHDN, CDR2 FVKESK. The CDR3 runs 13 residues. Between the trimmed V and J ends, which lost 1 base and 3 bases, there was a span of 4 bases.

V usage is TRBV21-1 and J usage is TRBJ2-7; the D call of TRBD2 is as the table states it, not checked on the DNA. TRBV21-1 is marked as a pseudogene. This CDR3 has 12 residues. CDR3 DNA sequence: TGTGCCAGCGGGGACTCTGCCTACGAGCAGTACTTC. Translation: CASGDSAYEQYF.

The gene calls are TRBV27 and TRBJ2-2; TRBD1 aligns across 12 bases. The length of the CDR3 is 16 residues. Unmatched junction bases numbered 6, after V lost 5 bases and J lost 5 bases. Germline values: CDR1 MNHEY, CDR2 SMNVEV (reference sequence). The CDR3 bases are TGTGCCAGCAGTCCGGGACAGGGGGCATATACCGGGGAGCTGTTTTTT. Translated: CASSPGQGAYTGELFF.

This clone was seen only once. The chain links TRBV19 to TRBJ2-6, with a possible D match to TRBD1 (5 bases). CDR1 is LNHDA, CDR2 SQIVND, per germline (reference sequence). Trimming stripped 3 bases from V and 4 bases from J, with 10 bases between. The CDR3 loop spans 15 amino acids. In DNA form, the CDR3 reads TGTGCCAGTAGTATGCTAGGGGTCGGGGCCAACGTCCTGACTTTC. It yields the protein CASSMLGVGANVLTF.

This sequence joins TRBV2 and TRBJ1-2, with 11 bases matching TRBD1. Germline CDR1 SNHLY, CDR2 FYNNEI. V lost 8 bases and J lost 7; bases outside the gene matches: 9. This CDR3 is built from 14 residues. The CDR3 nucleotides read TGTGCCAGCGACTGGACAGGGGGCGCGGGTGGCTACACCTTC. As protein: CASDWTGGAGGYTF.

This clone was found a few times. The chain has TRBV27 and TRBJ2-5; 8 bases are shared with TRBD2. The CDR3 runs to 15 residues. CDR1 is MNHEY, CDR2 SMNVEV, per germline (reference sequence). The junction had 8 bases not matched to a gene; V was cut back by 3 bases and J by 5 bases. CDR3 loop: CASSFQGLVWETQYF. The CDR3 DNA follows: TGTGCCAGCAGTTTCCAGGGACTAGTCTGGGAGACCCAGTACTTC.

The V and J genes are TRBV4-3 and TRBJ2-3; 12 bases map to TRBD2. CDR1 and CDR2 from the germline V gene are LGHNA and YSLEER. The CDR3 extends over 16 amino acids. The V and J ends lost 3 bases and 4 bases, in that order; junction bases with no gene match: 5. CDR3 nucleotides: TGCGCCAGCAGCCAGTATAGGACTAGCGGGGCAGATACGCAGTATTTT. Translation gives CASSQYRTSGADTQYF.

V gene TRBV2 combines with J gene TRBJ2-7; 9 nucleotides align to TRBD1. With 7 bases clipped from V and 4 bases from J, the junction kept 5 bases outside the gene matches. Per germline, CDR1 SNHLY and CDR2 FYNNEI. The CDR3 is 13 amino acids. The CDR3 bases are TGTGCCAGCACGGGACAGGGAAGGTACGAGCAGTACTTC. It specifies CASTGQGRYEQYF.

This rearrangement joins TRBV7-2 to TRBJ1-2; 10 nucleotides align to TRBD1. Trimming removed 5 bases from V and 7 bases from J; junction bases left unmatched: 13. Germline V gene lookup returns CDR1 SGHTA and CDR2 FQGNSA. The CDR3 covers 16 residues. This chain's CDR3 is CASSRETGGRVGGYTF. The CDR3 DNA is TGTGCCAGCAGCCGGGAGACAGGGGGCAGGGTGGGTGGCTACACCTTC.

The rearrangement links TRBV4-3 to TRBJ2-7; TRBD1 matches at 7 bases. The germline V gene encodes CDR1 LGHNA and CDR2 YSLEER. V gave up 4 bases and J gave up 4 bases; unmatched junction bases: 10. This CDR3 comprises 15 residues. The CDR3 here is CASSRGTDFAYEQYF. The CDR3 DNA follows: TGCGCCAGCAGCCGAGGGACAGATTTTGCTTACGAGCAGTACTTC.

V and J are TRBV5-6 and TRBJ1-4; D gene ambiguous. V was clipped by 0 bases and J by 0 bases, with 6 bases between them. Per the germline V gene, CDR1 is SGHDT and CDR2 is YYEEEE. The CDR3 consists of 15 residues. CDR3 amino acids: CASSLVGATNEKLFF. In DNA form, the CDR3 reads TGTGCCAGCAGCTTGGTGGGAGCAACTAATGAAAAACTGTTTTTT.

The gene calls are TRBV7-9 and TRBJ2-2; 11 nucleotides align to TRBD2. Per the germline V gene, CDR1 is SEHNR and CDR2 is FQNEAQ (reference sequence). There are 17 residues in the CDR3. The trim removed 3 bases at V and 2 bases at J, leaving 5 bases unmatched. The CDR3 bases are TGTGCCAGCAGCTTGGGTACTAGCGGGGGAAACACCGGGGAGCTGTTTTTT. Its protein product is CASSLGTSGGNTGELFF.

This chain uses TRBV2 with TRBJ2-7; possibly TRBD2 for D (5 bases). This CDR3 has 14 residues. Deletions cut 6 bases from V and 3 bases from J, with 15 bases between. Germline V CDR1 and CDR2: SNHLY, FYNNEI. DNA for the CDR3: TGTGCCAGCAGAGGGAGTGGGCAGTTCTACGAGCAGTACTTC. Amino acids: CASRGSGQFYEQYF.

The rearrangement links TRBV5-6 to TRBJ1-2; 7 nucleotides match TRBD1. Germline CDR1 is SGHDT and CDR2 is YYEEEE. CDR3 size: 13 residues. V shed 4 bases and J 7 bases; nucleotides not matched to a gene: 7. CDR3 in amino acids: CASSPGGLCGYTF. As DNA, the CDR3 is TGTGCCAGCAGCCCAGGGGGGCTCTGTGGCTACACCTTC.

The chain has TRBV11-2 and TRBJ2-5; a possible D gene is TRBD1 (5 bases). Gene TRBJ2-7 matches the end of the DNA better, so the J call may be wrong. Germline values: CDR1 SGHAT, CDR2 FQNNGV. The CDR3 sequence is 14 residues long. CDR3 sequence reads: CASSLSRTSYEQYF. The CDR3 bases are TGTGCCAGCAGCTTATCCCGGACATCCTACGAGCAGTACTTC.

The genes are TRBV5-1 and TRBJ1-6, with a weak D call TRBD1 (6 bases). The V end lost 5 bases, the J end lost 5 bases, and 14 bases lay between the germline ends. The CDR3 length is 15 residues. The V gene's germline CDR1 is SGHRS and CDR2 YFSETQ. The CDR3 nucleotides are TGCGCCAGCAGTCAGGGGCAGATGGATAATTCACCCCTCCACTTT. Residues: CASSQGQMDNSPLHF.

In nucleotides, the CDR3 is TGTGCCAGCGTAGCCTCGCAGTTGACTGAAGCTTTCTTT. It is translated as CASVASQLTEAFF. This chain joins TRBV6-1 and TRBJ1-1; D is unclear. Germline CDR1 MNHNS, CDR2 SASEGT. Trimming shortened V by 8 bases and J by 5 bases, and 15 bases separated the two germline ends. The CDR3 has 13 residues.

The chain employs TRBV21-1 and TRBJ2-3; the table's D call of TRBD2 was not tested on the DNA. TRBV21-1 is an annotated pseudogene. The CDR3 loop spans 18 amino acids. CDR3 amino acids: CASSKTTSSGRCTDTQYF. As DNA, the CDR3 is TGTGCCAGCAGCAAGACAACCTCTAGCGGGAGATGCACAGATACGCAGTATTTT.

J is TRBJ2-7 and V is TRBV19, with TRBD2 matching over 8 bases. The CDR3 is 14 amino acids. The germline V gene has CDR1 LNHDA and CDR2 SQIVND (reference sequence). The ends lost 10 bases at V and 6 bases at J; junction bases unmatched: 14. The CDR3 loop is CATSRGGQGSEQYF. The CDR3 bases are TGTGCCACCTCCCGGGGGGGCCAGGGCTCCGAGCAGTACTTC.

CDR3 protein: CAISESGQSGYTF. CDR3 coding DNA: TGTGCCATCAGTGAGTCGGGACAGAGTGGCTACACCTTC. The chain combines TRBV10-3 with TRBJ1-2; 7 nucleotides align to TRBD1. The germline gives CDR1 ENHRY, CDR2 SYGVKD. Trimming cost V 0 bases and J 7 bases; bases outside gene matches: 2. The CDR3 consists of 13 residues.

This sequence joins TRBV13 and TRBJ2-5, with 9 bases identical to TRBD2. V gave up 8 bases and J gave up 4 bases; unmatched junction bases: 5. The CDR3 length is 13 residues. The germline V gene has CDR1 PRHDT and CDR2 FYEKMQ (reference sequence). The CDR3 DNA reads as TGTGCCAGCGTCCTAGCGGGGACAGAGACCCAGTACTTC. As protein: CASVLAGTETQYF.

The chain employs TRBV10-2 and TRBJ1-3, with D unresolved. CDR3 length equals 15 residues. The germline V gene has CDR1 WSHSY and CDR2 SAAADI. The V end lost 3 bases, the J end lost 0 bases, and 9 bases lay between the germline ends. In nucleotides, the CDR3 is TGCGCCAGCAGTGACAGGCCGAGCTCTGGAAACACCATATATTTT. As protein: CASSDRPSSGNTIYF.

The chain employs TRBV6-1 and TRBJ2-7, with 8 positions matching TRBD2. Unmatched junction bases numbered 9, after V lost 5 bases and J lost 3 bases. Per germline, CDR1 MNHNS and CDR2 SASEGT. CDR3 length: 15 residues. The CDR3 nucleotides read TGTGCCAGCAGTCCGTCCGGGACTAGACTCTACGAGCAGTACTTC. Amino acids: CASSPSGTRLYEQYF.

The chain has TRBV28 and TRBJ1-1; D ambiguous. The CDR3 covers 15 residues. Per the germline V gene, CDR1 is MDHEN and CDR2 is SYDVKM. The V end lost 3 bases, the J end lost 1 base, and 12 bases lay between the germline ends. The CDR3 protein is CASSFRRTKNTEAFF. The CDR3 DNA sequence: TGTGCCAGCAGTTTTCGGAGGACCAAGAACACTGAAGCTTTCTTT.